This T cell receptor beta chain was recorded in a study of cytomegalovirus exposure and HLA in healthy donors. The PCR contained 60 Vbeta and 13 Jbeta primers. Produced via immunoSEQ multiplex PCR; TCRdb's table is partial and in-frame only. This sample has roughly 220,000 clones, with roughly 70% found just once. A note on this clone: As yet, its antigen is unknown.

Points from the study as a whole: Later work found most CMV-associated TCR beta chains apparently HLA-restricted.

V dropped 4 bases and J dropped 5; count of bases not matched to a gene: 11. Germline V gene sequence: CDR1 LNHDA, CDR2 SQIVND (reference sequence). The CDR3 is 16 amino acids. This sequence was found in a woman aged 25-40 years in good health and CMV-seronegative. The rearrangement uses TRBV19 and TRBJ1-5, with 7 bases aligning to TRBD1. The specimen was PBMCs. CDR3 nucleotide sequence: TGTGCCAGTAGTAACCCCGGGACAGACAGTTATCAGCCCCAGCATTTT. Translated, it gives CASSNPGTDSYQPQHF.